The 5 T cell receptor beta chains below were found in one sample sequenced in a study of T cells after yellow fever vaccination. In TCRdb, the 5' RACE reads were re-called with MiXCR into one record per CDR3 protein. The sample includes approximately 510,000 distinct CDR3 sequences, 21% of them seen just once. The source was PBMCs, collected about 21 days after the first yellow fever vaccination. These receptors all come from a young man who received the YFV17D yellow fever vaccine.

The chain carries TRBV4-3 and TRBJ2-5, with D unresolved. Germline V lookup: CDR1 LGHNA, CDR2 YSLEER. V shed 0 bases and J shed 5 bases, with 13 bases lying between them. This CDR3 has 15 residues. This CDR3 is CASSQDLDLRETQYF. The CDR3 nucleotides are TGCGCCAGCAGCCAAGATTTAGACCTCCGGGAGACCCAGTACTTC.

The DNA for the CDR3 is TGCAGTGCTAGTCTGAGGCAGGTCGGAGATACGCAGTATTTT. Residues: CSASLRQVGDTQYF. V is TRBV20-1 and J is TRBJ2-3; no definite D call. CDR1 is DFQATT, CDR2 SNEGSKA, per germline (reference sequence). This CDR3 comprises 14 residues. The V end was cut by 3 bases, the J end by 5 bases, with 15 bases between.

The chain links TRBV27 to TRBJ1-6; a possible D gene is TRBD1 (5 bases). The CDR3 is made up of 14 amino acids. The germline V gene encodes CDR1 MNHEY and CDR2 SMNVEV (reference sequence). V was cut by 6 bases and J by 9 bases, with 15 bases left in between. This chain's CDR3 is CASSPREGLSPLHF. The DNA for the CDR3 is TGTGCCAGCAGCCCCAGGGAGGGGCTTTCACCCCTCCACTTT.

The chain uses TRBV12-3 or TRBV12-4 and TRBJ2-3, with 8 bases aligning to TRBD2. The CDR3 contains 15 residues. The trim removed 6 bases at V and 3 bases at J, leaving 8 bases unmatched. CDR3 bases: TGTGCCAGCAGCCCCACCGGGGGGGGAACAGATACGCAGTATTTT. Protein: CASSPTGGGTDTQYF.

This clonotype has a handful of counts. The chain links TRBV6-1 to TRBJ2-7; 9 bases line up with TRBD1. Germline loops: CDR1 MNHNS, CDR2 SASEGT. There are 15 residues in the CDR3. V shed 6 bases and J 0 bases; nucleotides not matched to a gene: 6. The chain's CDR3 is CASRRTGAFSYEQYV. The DNA for the CDR3 is TGTGCCAGCAGGAGGACAGGGGCCTTCTCCTACGAGCAGTACGTC.